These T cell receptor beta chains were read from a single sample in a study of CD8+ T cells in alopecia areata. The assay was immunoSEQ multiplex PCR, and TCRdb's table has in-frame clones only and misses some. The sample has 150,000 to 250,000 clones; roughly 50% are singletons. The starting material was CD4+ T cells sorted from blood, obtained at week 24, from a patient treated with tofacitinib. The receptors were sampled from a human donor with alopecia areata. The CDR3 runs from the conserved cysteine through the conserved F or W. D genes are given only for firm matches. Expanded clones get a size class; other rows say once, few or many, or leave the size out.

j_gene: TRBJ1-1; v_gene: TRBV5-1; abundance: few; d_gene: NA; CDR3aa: CASSLVDGAGTEAFF; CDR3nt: TGCGCCAGCAGCTTGGTGGACGGCGCCGGGACTGAAGCTTTCTTT
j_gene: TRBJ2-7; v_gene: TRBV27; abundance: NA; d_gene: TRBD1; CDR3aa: CASSATGTGSYEQYF; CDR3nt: TGTGCCAGCAGTGCAACCGGGACAGGTAGCTACGAGCAGTACTTC
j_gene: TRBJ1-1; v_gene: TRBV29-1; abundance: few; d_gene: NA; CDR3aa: CSVIGGSNTEAFF; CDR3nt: TGCAGCGTAATAGGGGGGTCGAACACTGAAGCTTTCTTT
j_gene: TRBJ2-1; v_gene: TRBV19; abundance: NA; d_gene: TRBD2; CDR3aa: CASSGGTSGHNEQFF; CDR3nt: TGTGCCAGTAGTGGGGGGACTAGCGGACACAATGAGCAGTTCTTC
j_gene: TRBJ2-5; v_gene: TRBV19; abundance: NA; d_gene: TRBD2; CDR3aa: CASSGEAGGGETQYF; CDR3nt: TGTGCCAGTAGTGGAGAAGCGGGAGGAGGAGAGACCCAGTACTTC
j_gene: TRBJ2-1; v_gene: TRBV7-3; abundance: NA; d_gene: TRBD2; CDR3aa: CASSLSAGGRQQFF; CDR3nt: TGTGCCAGCAGCTTATCTGCGGGAGGACGACAACAGTTCTTC
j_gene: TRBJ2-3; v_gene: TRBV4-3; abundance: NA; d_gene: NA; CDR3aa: CASSQGTVNTDTQYF; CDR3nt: TGCGCCAGCAGCCAAGGGACAGTAAACACAGATACGCAGTATTTT
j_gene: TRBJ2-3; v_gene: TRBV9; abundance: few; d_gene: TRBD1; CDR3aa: CASSVGQGNTDTQYF; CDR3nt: TGTGCCAGCAGCGTAGGACAGGGTAACACAGATACGCAGTATTTT
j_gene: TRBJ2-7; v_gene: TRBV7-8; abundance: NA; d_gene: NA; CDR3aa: CASSLGGRQGNYEQYF; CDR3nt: TGTGCCAGCAGCCTCGGGGGACGGCAGGGAAACTACGAGCAGTACTTC
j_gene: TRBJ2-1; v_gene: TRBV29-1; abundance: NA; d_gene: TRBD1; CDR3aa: CSVGRGRWNEQFF; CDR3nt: TGCAGCGTTGGAAGGGGGCGCTGGAATGAGCAGTTCTTC
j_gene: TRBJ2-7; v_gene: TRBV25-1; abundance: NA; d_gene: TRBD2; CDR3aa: CASSESGGSYEQYF; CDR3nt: TGTGCCAGCAGTGAATCGGGCGGGAGTTACGAGCAGTACTTC
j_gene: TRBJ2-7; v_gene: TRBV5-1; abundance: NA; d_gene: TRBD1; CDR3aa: CASSEPTGRNYEQYF; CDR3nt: TGCGCCAGCAGCGAGCCGACAGGGCGAAACTACGAGCAGTACTTC
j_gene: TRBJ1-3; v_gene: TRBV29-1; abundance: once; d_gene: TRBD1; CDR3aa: CSVELGTGGNTIYF; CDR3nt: TGCAGCGTTGAACTAGGGACAGGGGGAAACACCATATATTTT
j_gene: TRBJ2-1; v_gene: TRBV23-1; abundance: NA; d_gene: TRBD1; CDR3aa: CASSPKGVRDRAINEQFF; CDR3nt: TGCGCCAGCAGTCCCAAAGGAGTCCGGGACAGGGCGATCAATGAGCAGTTCTTC
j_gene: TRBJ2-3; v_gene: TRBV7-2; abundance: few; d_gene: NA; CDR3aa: CASSTKASTDTQYF; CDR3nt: TGTGCCAGCAGCACGAAGGCAAGCACAGATACGCAGTATTTT
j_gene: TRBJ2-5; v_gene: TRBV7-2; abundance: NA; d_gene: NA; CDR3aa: CASSLARSPQETQYF; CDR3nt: TGTGCCAGCAGCTTAGCGCGGTCTCCCCAAGAGACCCAGTACTTC
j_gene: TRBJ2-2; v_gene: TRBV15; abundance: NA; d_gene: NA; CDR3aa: CATSRDLGARTGELFF; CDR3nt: TGTGCCACCAGCAGAGATCTGGGGGCGCGAACCGGGGAGCTGTTTTTT
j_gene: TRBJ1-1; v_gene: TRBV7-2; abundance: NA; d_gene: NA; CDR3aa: CASSSSGNLNTEAFF; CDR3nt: TGTGCCAGCAGCTCCTCGGGGAACTTGAACACTGAAGCTTTCTTT
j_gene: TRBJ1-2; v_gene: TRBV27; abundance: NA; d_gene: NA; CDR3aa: CASSSGSPPYGYTF; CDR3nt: TGTGCCAGCAGTTCAGGCTCTCCGCCCTATGGCTACACCTTC
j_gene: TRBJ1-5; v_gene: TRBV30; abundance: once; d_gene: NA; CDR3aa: CAWEQGSNQPQHF; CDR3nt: TGTGCCTGGGAACAGGGTAGCAATCAGCCCCAGCATTTT
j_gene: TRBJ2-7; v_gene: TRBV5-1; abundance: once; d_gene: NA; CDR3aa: CASSLVSRGDLSYEQYF; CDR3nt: TGCGCCAGCAGCTTGGTTTCAAGGGGGGACCTCTCCTACGAGCAGTACTTC
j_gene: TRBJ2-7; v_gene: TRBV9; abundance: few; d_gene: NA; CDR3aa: CASSVGTIHEQYF; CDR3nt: TGTGCCAGCAGCGTGGGGACAATCCACGAGCAGTACTTC
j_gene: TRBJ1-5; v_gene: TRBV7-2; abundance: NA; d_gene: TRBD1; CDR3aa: CASSFDRGGQPQHF; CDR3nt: TGTGCCAGCAGCTTCGACAGGGGTGGTCAGCCCCAGCATTTT
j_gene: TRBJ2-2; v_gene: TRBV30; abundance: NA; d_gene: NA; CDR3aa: CAWSPRPARSNTGELFF; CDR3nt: TGTGCCTGGAGTCCCCGCCCCGCCCGGTCGAACACCGGGGAGCTGTTTTTT
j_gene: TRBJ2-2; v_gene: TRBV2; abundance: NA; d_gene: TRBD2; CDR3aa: CAILRGLGIGGELFF; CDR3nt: TGTGCCATCCTTAGGGGACTAGGTATCGGAGGGGAGCTGTTTTTT
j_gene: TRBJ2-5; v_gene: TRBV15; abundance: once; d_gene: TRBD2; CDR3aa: CATSRVDGSGGETQYF; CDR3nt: TGTGCCACCAGCAGAGTTGACGGTAGCGGGGGAGAGACCCAGTACTTC
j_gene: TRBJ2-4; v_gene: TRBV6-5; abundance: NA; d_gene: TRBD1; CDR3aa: CASSSAGGSGKNIQYF; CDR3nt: TGTGCCAGCAGTTCCGCAGGGGGCAGTGGCAAAAACATTCAGTACTTC
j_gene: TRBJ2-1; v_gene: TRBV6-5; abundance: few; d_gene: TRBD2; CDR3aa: CASSYSTQRGGEQFF; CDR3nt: TGTGCCAGCAGTTACTCGACCCAGCGGGGGGGTGAGCAGTTCTTC